The present TCR beta chain was sequenced within a study of blood T cells in healthy people across ages. This clonotype occurred many times. A J-beta primer mix and a sample-barcoded 5' primer were used in a second PCR of about 7 to 12 cycles. TCRdb passed the 5' RACE reads through MiXCR, listing each CDR3 protein once. The sample contains hundreds of thousands of distinct CDR3 sequences, about 30% of which appear only once. This clonotype was obtained from an elderly woman in good health. The sequenced sample was blood.

The CDR3: CASSLESGYNQPQHF. The DNA of the CDR3 is TGTGCCAGCAGTTTGGAGTCAGGATACAATCAGCCCCAGCATTTT. The chain carries TRBV12-3 or TRBV12-4 and TRBJ1-5; D is unclear. V was trimmed by 3 bases and J by 3 bases, leaving 12 bases between them. This CDR3 has 15 residues.